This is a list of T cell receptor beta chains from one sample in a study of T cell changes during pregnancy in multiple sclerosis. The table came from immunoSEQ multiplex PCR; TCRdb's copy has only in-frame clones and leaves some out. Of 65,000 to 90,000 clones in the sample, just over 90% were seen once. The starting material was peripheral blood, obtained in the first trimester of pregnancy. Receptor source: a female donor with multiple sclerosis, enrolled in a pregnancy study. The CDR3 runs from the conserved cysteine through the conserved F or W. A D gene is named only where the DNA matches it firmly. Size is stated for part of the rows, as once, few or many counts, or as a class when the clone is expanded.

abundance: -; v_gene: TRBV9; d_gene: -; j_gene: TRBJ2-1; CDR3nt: TGTGCCAGCAGCGCCGAGCTCTACAATGAGCAGTTCTTC; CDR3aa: CASSAELYNEQFF
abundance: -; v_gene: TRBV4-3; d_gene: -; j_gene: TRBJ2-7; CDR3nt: TGCGCCAGCAGCCAAGTGGTAAACGGAAACAGACAGTACTACGAGCAGTACTTC; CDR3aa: CASSQVVNGNRQYYEQYF
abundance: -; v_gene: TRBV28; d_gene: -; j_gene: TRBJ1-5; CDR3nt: TGTGCCAGCAGTCCGGACAGTAATCAGCCCCAGCATTTT; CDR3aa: CASSPDSNQPQHF
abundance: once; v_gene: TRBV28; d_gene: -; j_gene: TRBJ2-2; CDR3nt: TGTGCCACATCGGTGGGGGCGCTGTACACCGGGGAGCTGTTTTTT; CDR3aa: CATSVGALYTGELFF
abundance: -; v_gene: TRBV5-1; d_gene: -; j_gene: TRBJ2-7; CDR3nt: TGCGCCAGCAGCTCGCAGGGGTTCCAGTACTTC; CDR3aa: CASSSQGFQYF
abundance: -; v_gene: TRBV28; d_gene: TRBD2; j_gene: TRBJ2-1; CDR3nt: TGTGCCAGCCTTTGGGGGGGAGGTTCGTACAATGAGCAGTTCTTC; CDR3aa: CASLWGGGSYNEQFF
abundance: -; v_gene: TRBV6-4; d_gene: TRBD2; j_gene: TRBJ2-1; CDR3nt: TGTGCCAGCAGCAGACTAGCGGGAGACTACAATGAGCAGTTCTTC; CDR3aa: CASSRLAGDYNEQFF
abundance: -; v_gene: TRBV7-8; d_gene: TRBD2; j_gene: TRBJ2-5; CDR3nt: TGTGCCAGCAGCTCGGGACTAGCAGTAGAGACCCAGTACTTC; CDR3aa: CASSSGLAVETQYF
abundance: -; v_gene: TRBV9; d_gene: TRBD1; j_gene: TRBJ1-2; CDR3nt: TGTGCCACGCAGGCTGTACAGGGGGCGGGGAGTTATGGCTACACCTTC; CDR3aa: CATQAVQGAGSYGYTF
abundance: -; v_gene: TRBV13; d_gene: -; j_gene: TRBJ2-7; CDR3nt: TGTGCCAGCAGCTTGGGGACAAAAGTTCGAGCCTACGAGCAGTACTTC; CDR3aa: CASSLGTKVRAYEQYF
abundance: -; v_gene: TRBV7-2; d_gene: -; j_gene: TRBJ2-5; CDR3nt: TGTGCCAGCAGCTTACGCCAAGGGGGCCAGTACTTC; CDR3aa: CASSLRQGGQYF
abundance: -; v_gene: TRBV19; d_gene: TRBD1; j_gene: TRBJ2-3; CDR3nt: TGTGCCAGTAGTGGAAACAGGGGGTTGACAGATACGCAGTATTTT; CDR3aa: CASSGNRGLTDTQYF
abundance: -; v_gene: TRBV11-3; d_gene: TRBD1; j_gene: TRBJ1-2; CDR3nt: TGTGCCAGCAGCGTTGGTGACAGGGAGTATGGCTACACCTTC; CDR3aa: CASSVGDREYGYTF
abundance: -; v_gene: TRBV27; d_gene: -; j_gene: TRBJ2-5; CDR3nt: TGTGCCAGCAGTTTATCGGTTAGCGGCCAAGAGACCCAGTACTTC; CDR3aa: CASSLSVSGQETQYF
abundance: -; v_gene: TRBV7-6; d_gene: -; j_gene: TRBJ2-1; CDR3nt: TGTGCCAGCAGCTTATTCCGGAGCCAGGGGATCTACAATGAGCAGTTCTTC; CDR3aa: CASSLFRSQGIYNEQFF
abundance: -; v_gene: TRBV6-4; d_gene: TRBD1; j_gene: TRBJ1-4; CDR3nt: TGTGCCAGCAGTGACGGGACCGGGACAGGGGATGAAAAACTGTTTTTT; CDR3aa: CASSDGTGTGDEKLFF
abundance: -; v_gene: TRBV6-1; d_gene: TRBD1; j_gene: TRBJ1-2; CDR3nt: TGTGCCAGCAGTGAAGCCACAGGGGGGAATTATGGCTACACCTTC; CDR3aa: CASSEATGGNYGYTF
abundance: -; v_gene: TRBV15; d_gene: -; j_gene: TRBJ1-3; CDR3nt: TGTGCCACCAGCGAAGGCCGGGGCTCTGGAAACACCATATATTTT; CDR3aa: CATSEGRGSGNTIYF
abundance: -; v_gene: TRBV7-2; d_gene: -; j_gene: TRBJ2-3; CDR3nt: TGTGCCAGCAGCCGCCGAGCGGGAGATACGCAGTATTTT; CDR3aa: CASSRRAGDTQYF
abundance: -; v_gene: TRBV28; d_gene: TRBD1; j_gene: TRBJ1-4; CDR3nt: TGTGCCAGCAGCTCACGACAGGGCGGTAATGAAAAACTGTTTTTT; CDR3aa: CASSSRQGGNEKLFF
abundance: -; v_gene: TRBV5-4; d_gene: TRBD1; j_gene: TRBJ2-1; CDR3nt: TGTGCCAGCAGCAACGGGGACAGATACAATGAGCAGTTCTTC; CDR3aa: CASSNGDRYNEQFF
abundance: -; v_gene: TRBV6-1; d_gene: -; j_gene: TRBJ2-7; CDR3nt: TGTGCCAGCACCGGAGAGCTCGGGGACGAGCAGTACTTC; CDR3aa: CASTGELGDEQYF
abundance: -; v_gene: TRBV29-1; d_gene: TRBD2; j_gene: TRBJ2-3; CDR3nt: TGCAGCGTTACAAGCGGGAGTCGCACAGATACGCAGTATTTT; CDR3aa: CSVTSGSRTDTQYF
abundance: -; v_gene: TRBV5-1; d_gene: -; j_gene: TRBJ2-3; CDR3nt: TGCGCCAGCAGCTTCGTCACAGGGAGCACAGATACGCAGTATTTT; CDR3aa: CASSFVTGSTDTQYF
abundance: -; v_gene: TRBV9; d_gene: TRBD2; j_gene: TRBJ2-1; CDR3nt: TGTGCCAGCAGTACTAGCGGGGGGAACAATGAGCAGTTCTTC; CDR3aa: CASSTSGGNNEQFF
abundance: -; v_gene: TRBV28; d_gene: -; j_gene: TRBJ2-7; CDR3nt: TGTGCCAGCAGCTCGACTAACTCCTACGAGCAGTACTTC; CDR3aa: CASSSTNSYEQYF
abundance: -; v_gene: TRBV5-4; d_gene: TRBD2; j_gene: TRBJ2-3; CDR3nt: TGTGCCAGCAGCTTGAGCGGGGTCACAGATACGCAGTATTTT; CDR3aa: CASSLSGVTDTQYF
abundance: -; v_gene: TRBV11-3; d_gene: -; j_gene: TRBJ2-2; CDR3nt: TGTGCCAGCAGCTGGGGCGGAGACAGTTACACCGGGGAGCTGTTTTTT; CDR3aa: CASSWGGDSYTGELFF
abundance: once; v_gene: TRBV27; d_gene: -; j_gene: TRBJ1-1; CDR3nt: TGTGCCAGCAGTTACGGGGTTGGGACTGAAGCTTTCTTT; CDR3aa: CASSYGVGTEAFF